This TCR beta chain was profiled in a study of cytotoxic CD8 clonotypes in ibrutinib-treated CLL. Study-level points and caveats: Clonality showed a rise at ibrutinib response that reversed toward baseline at progression.

From germline, CDR1 is SQVTM and CDR2 ANQGSEA. The CDR3 is 12 residues long. The germline V and J ends were trimmed by 7 bases and 5 bases, with 15 bases remaining between them. TCRdb's copy holds only in-frame clones and misses some; the assay was immunoSEQ multiplex PCR. This sample has roughly 160,000 clones; under 85% occur once, and the top ten carry about 5%. In regard to this clone: Its antigen is as yet unknown.

V and J are TRBV29-1 and TRBJ2-7, with D hard to call. Sequencing was performed on PBMCs, taken after 24 months of ibrutinib treatment. This sequence was found in a human donor with chronic lymphocytic leukemia. CDR3 bases: TGCAGCGCGGCGTACCAATGGAACGAGCAGTACTTC. Translating gives CSAAYQWNEQYF.